The rows below give T cell receptor beta chains drawn from one sample of a study of T cells expressing NK-cell markers. From its re-call of the 5' RACE reads, TCRdb lists each CDR3 protein once, without DNA. Its clone listing holds fewer than 400,000 distinct CDR3 sequences. Sequencing used blood T cells: a sorted CD56 or NKG2C T cell subset, CD4+ or CD8+ T cells, or bulk PBMC T cells (not recorded which). These TCRs come from a man aged 18-75 years in good health. CDR3s include the opening cysteine and the closing phenylalanine or tryptophan. The order of the fields is V gene, J gene, CDR3 protein.

>TRBV20-1|TRBJ2-5
CSARDYLGGYQETQYF
>TRBV7-9|TRBJ2-2
CASSLGDRNTGELFF
>TRBV7-9|TRBJ1-1
CASSLITGGNTEAFF
>TRBV4-2|TRBJ1-6
CASSPRRGSGAPLHF
>TRBV2|TRBJ2-1
CASTLQRYNEQFF
>TRBV7-9|TRBJ1-1
CASSLVQGLAEAFF
>TRBV7-2|TRBJ2-2
CASSPRPQNTGELFF
>TRBV6-5|TRBJ2-3
CASSYRTGRTDTQYF
>TRBV6-1|TRBJ1-1
CASTTGLGNTEAFF
>TRBV5-3|TRBJ2-1
CARRQRRAGAAYEQFF
>TRBV6-5|TRBJ1-2
CASKGANYGYTF
>TRBV27|TRBJ1-2
CASSLGRGDYGYTF
>TRBV7-7|TRBJ2-5
CASSPDRGGTQYF
>TRBV4-2|TRBJ1-6
CASSPRDRLNSPLHF
>TRBV18|TRBJ2-7
CASSPVEGGSYEQYF
>TRBV6-5|TRBJ2-7
CASSYYWPFGEQYF
>TRBV3-1|TRBJ2-3
CASSQERAGTSGGARRTDTQYF
>TRBV29-1|TRBJ1-1
CSGRLNTEAFF
>TRBV12-5|TRBJ2-6
CASGPGDKTGANVLTF
>TRBV29-1|TRBJ1-2
CSVEGKVGPWDYGYTF
>TRBV18|TRBJ2-1
CASSPWSPGVGKVGNEQFF
>TRBV20-1|TRBJ2-5
CSAHGRSYQETQYF
>TRBV27|TRBJ1-4
CASSRDWGNTKLFF
>TRBV20-1|TRBJ2-6
CSARHGGGLGANVLTF
>TRBV30|TRBJ1-2
CAGHNRGGHGYTF
>TRBV3-1|TRBJ2-3
CASSQGGRTESTDTQYF
>TRBV6-5|TRBJ2-7
CASSSTSGVVRQYF
>TRBV27|TRBJ2-6
CASSALTGANVLTF
>TRBV20-1|TRBJ2-1
CSARGLAGTTTYNEQFF
>TRBV6-1|TRBJ2-7
CASKGRGTYEQYF
>TRBV5-6|TRBJ2-1
CASSPLAGARNEQFF
>TRBV5-1|TRBJ2-3
CASSLAAFPATQYF
>TRBV20-1|TRBJ2-2
CSASKGNLLNTGELFF
>TRBV9|TRBJ2-3
CASSSLAGGPVDTQYF
>TRBV6-1|TRBJ1-2
CASSEDRKYYKGYTF
>TRBV5-1|TRBJ2-1
CASSLRGDPGNEQFF
>TRBV12-3/TRBV12-4|TRBJ2-1
CASSPRDPSYNEQFF
>TRBV6-1|TRBJ2-2
CASSKEDWTGELFF
>TRBV2|TRBJ2-1
CASTIQGPQSPEQFF
>TRBV7-2|TRBJ2-1
CASSLIRDRQFF
>TRBV20-1|TRBJ2-6
CSAKTGSAGANVLTF
>TRBV7-9|TRBJ2-5
CASSLAMKTGETQYF
>TRBV7-8|TRBJ1-2
CASSLDSVSYGYTF
>TRBV19|TRBJ2-2
CASSPRANGELFF
>TRBV5-1|TRBJ2-3
CASSPPTGLASDTQYF
>TRBV27|TRBJ2-5
CASSLTRLAGSQETQYF
>TRBV2|TRBJ2-3
CASRATTASNTQYF
>TRBV20-1|TRBJ2-7
CSARSGPHLEQYF
>TRBV18|TRBJ2-3
CASSLTGTRGSTDTQYF
>TRBV18|TRBJ2-1
CASSLIPRTGNDEQFF
>TRBV11-2|TRBJ2-7
CASKLARMSSYEQYF
>TRBV20-1|TRBJ2-7
CSAPSREGQFGEQYF
>TRBV6-1|TRBJ2-1
CASSDSRRGAYNEQFF